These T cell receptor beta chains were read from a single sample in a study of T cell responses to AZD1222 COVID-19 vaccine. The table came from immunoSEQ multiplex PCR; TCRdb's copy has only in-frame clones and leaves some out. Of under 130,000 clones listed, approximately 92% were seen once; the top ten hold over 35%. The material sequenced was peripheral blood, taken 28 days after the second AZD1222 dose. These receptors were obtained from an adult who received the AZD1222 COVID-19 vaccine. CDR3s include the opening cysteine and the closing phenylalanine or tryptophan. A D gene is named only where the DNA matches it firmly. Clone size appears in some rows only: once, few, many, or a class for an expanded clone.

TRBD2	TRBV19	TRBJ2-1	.	CASSIASGSYEQFF	TGTGCCAGTAGTATTGCTAGCGGGAGCTATGAGCAGTTCTTC
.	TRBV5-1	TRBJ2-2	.	CASSPNGYTGELFF	TGCGCCAGCAGCCCGAATGGGTACACCGGGGAGCTGTTTTTT
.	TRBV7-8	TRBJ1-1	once	CASSLGGNMNTEAFF	TGTGCCAGCAGCTTAGGAGGAAACATGAACACTGAAGCTTTCTTT
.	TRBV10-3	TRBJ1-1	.	CAISESGGATTEAFF	TGTGCCATCAGTGAGTCGGGGGGCGCAACCACTGAAGCTTTCTTT
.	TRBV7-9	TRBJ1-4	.	CASSLVGAGEKLFF	TGTGCCAGCAGCTTAGTGGGCGCAGGGGAAAAACTGTTTTTT
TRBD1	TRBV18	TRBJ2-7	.	CASSPSSTGGYEQYF	TGTGCCAGCTCGCCAAGTTCGACAGGGGGCTACGAGCAGTACTTC
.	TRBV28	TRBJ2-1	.	CASSLRGRSYNEQFF	TGTGCCAGCAGTTTACGGGGGCGTTCCTACAATGAGCAGTTCTTC
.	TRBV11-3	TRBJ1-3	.	CASSSRHNDRDTIYF	TGTGCCAGCAGCTCGAGACACAACGATAGGGACACCATATATTTT
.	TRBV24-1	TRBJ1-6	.	CATSDGSYNSPLHF	TGTGCCACCAGTGATGGCAGTTATAATTCACCCCTCCACTTT
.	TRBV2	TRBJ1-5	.	CASSEGTVGPQHF	TGTGCCAGCAGTGAAGGGACCGTCGGGCCCCAGCATTTT
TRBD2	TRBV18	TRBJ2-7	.	CASSRLAGHYEQYF	TGTGCCAGCTCACGACTAGCGGGACACTACGAGCAGTACTTC
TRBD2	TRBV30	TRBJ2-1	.	CAWSGLATYEQFF	TGTGCCTGGAGTGGACTAGCAACGTATGAGCAGTTCTTC
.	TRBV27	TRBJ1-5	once	CASSLTAVNQPQHF	TGTGCCAGCAGTTTAACGGCAGTTAATCAGCCCCAGCATTTT